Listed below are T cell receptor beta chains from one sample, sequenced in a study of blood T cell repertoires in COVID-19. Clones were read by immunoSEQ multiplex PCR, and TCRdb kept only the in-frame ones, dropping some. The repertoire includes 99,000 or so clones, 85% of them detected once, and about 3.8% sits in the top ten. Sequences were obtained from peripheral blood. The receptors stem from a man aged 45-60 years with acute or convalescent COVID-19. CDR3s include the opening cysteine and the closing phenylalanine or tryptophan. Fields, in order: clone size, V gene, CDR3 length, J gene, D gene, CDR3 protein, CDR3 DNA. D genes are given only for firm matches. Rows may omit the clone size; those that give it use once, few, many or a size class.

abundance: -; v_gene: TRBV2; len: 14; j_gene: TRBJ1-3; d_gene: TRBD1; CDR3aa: CASSEGDSRNTIYF; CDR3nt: TGTGCCAGCAGCGAAGGGGACAGCAGAAACACCATATATTTT
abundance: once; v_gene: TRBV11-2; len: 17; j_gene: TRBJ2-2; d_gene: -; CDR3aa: CASSLERGGSRTGELFF; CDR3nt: TGTGCCAGCAGCTTAGAAAGAGGGGGATCGAGGACCGGGGAGCTGTTTTTT
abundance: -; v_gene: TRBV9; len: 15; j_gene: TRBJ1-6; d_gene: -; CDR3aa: CASSVAGGEDSPLHF; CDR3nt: TGTGCCAGCAGCGTAGCAGGAGGGGAAGACTCACCCCTCCACTTT
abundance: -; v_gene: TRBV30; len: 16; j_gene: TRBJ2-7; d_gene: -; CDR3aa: CAWSGLSRDLYYEQYF; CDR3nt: TGTGCCTGGAGTGGCCTTTCTCGGGACTTATACTACGAGCAGTACTTC
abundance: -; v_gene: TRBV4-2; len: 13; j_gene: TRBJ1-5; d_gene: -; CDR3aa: CASSQDTGQPQHF; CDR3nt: TGTGCCAGCAGCCAAGATACCGGGCAGCCCCAGCATTTT
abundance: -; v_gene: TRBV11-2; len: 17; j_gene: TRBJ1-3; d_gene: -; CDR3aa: CASSLDPGDFSGNTIYF; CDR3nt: TGTGCCAGCAGCTTAGACCCAGGGGATTTCTCTGGAAACACCATATATTTT
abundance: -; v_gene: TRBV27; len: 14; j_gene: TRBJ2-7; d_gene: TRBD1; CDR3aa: CASNTGTGAYEQYF; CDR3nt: TGTGCCAGCAATACCGGGACAGGGGCCTACGAGCAGTACTTC
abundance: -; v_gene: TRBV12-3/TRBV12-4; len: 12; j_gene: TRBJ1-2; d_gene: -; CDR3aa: CASRTSQGSYTF; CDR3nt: TGTGCCAGCAGGACGTCACAGGGTAGCTACACCTTC
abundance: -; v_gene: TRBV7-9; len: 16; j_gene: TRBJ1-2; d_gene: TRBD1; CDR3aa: CASSFSGTGASYGYTF; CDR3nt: TGTGCCAGCAGCTTCTCTGGGACAGGGGCGAGCTATGGCTACACCTTC
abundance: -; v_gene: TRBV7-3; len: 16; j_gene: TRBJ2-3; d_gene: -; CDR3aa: CASSFPVAPRTDTQYF; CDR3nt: TGTGCCAGCAGCTTTCCCGTAGCCCCTCGCACAGATACGCAGTATTTT
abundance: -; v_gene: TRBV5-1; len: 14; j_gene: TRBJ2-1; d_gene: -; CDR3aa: CASSLDSSYNEQFF; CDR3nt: TGCGCCAGCAGTTTGGACAGCTCCTACAATGAGCAGTTCTTC
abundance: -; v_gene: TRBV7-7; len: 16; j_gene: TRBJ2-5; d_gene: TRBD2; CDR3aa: CASSVRLAGVGETQYF; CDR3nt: TGTGCTAGCAGCGTCAGACTAGCGGGGGTTGGGGAGACCCAGTACTTC
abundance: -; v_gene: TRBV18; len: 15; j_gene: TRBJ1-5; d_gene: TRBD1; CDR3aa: CASSPSGQGGQPQHF; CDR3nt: TGTGCCAGCTCACCATCGGGACAGGGAGGTCAGCCCCAGCATTTT
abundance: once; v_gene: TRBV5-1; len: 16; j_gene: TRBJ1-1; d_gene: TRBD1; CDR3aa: CASRDRANSMNTEAFF; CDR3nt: TGCGCCAGCAGGGACAGGGCGAACTCAATGAACACTGAAGCTTTCTTT
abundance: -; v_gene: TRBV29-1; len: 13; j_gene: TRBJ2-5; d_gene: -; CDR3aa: CSVETQPGETQYF; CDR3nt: TGCAGCGTTGAAACACAACCCGGGGAGACCCAGTACTTC
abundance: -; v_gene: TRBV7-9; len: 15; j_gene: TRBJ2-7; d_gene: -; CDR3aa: CASSFVQTGHYEQYF; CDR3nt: TGTGCCAGCAGCTTTGTTCAGACAGGCCACTACGAGCAGTACTTC
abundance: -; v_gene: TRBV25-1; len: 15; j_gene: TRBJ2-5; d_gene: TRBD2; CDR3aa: CASSAAGTSRETQYF; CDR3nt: TGTGCCAGCAGTGCCGCCGGGACTAGCCGTGAGACCCAGTACTTC
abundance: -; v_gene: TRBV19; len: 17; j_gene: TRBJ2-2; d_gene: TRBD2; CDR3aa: CASMKSRLAVRAGELFF; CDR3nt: TGTGCCAGTATGAAATCCCGACTAGCGGTAAGGGCCGGGGAGCTGTTTTTT
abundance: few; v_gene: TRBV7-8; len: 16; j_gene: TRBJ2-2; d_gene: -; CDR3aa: CASSNPGVPPTGELFF; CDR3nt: TGTGCCAGCAGTAACCCCGGGGTCCCTCCCACCGGGGAGCTGTTTTTT
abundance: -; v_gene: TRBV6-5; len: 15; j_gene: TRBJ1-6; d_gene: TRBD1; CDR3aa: CASKSRTGGSSPLHF; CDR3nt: TGTGCCAGCAAGTCCCGGACAGGGGGAAGTTCACCCCTCCACTTT
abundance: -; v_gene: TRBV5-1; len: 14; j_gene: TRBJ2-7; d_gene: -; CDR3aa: CASSTADISYEQYF; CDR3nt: TGCGCCAGCAGCACGGCCGACATTTCCTACGAGCAGTACTTC
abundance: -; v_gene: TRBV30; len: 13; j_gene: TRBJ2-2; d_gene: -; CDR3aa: CAWSVQNTGELFF; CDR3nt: TGTGCCTGGAGTGTACAGAACACCGGGGAGCTGTTTTTT
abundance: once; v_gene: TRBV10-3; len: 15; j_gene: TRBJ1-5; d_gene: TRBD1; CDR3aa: CAISGPGTGSQPQHF; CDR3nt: TGTGCCATCAGTGGGCCCGGGACAGGGAGTCAGCCCCAGCATTTT
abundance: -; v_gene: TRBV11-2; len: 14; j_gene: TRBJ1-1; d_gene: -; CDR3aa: CASSLTRVNTEAFF; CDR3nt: TGTGCCAGCAGCTTAACGCGGGTGAACACTGAAGCTTTCTTT
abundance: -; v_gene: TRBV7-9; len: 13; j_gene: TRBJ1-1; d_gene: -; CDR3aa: CASSSQGNTEAFF; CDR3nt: TGTGCCAGCAGCTCCCAGGGGAACACTGAAGCTTTCTTT
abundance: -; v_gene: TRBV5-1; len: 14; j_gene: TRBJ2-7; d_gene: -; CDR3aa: CASSRSATGYEQYF; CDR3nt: TGCGCCAGCAGCCGATCCGCGACTGGCTACGAGCAGTACTTC
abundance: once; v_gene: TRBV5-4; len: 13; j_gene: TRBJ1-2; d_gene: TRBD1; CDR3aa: CASSFKGADGYTF; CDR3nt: TGTGCCAGCAGCTTTAAGGGGGCGGATGGCTACACCTTC